This entry describes one T cell receptor (beta chain). The data were taken from a study of blood T cell repertoires in COVID-19. Repertoires were generated with immunoSEQ multiplex PCR, while TCRdb's copy carries only in-frame clones and drops some. The sample has around 250,000 clones; roughly 86% are singletons. CDR1 is KGHDR, CDR2 SFDVKD, per germline. The V segment lost 3 bases and the J segment 5 bases; nucleotides outside the gene matches: 4. The CDR3 has 15 residues. The sample consisted of PBMCs or T cells enriched from blood (not recorded which). The clonotype originates from a woman between 45 and 65 years old who had recovered from COVID-19. V and J are TRBV24-1 and TRBJ1-3; 9 nucleotides line up with TRBD1. The CDR3 reads CATSDNRGQRNTIYF. The CDR3 DNA follows: TGTGCCACCAGTGATAACAGGGGGCAGAGAAACACCATATATTTT.